This T cell receptor beta chain derives from a study of cytomegalovirus exposure and HLA in healthy donors. Study outcomes and limitations: In vitro testing confirmed a few CMV-associated chains as specific for CMV antigens.

As concerns this clone: What it recognizes is unknown. This same CDR3 is encoded by further DNA sequences in the sample.

Amplification used 60 Vbeta primers and 13 Jbeta primers. This table comes from immunoSEQ multiplex PCR, and its TCRdb copy is limited to in-frame clones, with some not included. In the table there are about 190,000 clones, more than 70% of which are singletons. The CDR3 consists of 16 residues. Germline V lookup: CDR1 LGHNA, CDR2 YSLEER. The J segment lost 7 bases and the V segment lost 4 bases, leaving 14 bases of the junction unmatched. It was healthy bone marrow donors who served as donors. Sample: PBMCs. The clonotype comes from a man aged 25-45 years in good health and CMV-seropositive. The chain carries TRBV4-3 and TRBJ1-2; 8 bases fit TRBD1. CDR3 sequence reads: CASSLEALTGGVGYTF. The CDR3 nucleotides are TGCGCCAGCAGCCTGGAAGCTTTAACAGGGGGAGTTGGCTACACCTTC.